The table lists the clone carrying this T cell receptor beta chain with many counts. The sample originates from a study of T cell changes during pregnancy in multiple sclerosis. Assay used: immunoSEQ multiplex PCR; TCRdb lists only in-frame clones, some missing. The sample has 29,000 or so clones, over 75% seen once. The CDR3 extends over 14 amino acids. Trimming took off 0 bases at V and 3 bases at J, with 9 bases between the two ends. The germline CDR1 and CDR2 sequences are MNHNS and SASEGT. Sequenced material: CD8+ T cells from peripheral blood mononuclear cells, taken after pregnancy. The J gene is TRBJ2-7, the V gene TRBV6-1; D unclear. The receptor comes from a female donor with multiple sclerosis, enrolled in a pregnancy study. CDR3 in amino acids: CASSEAPGVYEQYF. CDR3 DNA sequence: TGTGCCAGCAGTGAAGCGCCCGGTGTCTACGAGCAGTACTTC.